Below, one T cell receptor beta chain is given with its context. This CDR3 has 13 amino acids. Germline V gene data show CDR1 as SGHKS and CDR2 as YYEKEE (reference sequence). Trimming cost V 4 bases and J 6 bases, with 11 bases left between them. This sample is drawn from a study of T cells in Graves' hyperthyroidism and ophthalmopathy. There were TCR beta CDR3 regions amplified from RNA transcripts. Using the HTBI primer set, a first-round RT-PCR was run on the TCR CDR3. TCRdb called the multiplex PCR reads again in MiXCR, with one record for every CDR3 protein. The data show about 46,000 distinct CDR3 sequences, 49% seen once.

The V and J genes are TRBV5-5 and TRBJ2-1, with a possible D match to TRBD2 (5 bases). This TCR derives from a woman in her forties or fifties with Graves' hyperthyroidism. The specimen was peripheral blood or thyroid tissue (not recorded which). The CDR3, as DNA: TGTGCCAGCAGCCCCTCGGACTGCAATGAGCAGTTCTTC. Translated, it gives CASSPSDCNEQFF.